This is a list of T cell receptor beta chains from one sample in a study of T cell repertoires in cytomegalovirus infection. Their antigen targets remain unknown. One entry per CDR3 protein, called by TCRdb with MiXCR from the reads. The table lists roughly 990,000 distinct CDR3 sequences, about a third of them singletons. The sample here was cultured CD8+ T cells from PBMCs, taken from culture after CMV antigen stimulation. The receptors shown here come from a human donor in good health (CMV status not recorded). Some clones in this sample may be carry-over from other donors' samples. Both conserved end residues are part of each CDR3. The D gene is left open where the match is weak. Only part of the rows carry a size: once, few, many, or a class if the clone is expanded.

CDR3aa: CASGFGQLNTGELFF
CDR3nt: TGTGCTAGTGGTTTCGGACAGCTCAACACCGGGGAGCTGTTTTTT
abundance: .
j_gene: TRBJ2-2
v_gene: TRBV12-5
d_gene: .

CDR3aa: CASSLGAAGGYTEAFF
CDR3nt: TGTGCCAGCAGCTTAGGGGCGGCAGGGGGCTACACTGAAGCTTTCTTT
abundance: many
j_gene: TRBJ1-1
v_gene: TRBV7-8
d_gene: TRBD1

CDR3aa: CASSQSRARVLYEQYF
CDR3nt: TGCGCCAGCAGTCAATCGAGGGCTAGAGTCCTCTACGAGCAGTACTTC
abundance: .
j_gene: TRBJ2-7
v_gene: TRBV23-1
d_gene: .

CDR3aa: CASSLDYRTGDEQYF
CDR3nt: TGTGCCAGCAGTTTAGACTACCGGACAGGGGACGAGCAGTACTTC
abundance: .
j_gene: TRBJ2-7
v_gene: TRBV12-3/TRBV12-4
d_gene: TRBD1

CDR3aa: CANSSDRGRMNF
CDR3nt: TGTGCCAACAGCTCGGACAGGGGCCGTATGAACTTC
abundance: .
j_gene: TRBJ2-5
v_gene: TRBV7-1
d_gene: TRBD1

CDR3aa: CASSIGDRGRNEQFF
CDR3nt: TGTGCCAGTAGTATAGGGGACAGGGGGCGAAATGAGCAGTTCTTC
abundance: .
j_gene: TRBJ2-1
v_gene: TRBV19
d_gene: TRBD1

CDR3aa: CASSWTGDMGPGELFF
CDR3nt: TGTGCCAGCAGCTGGACAGGAGACATGGGTCCCGGGGAGCTGTTTTTT
abundance: few
j_gene: TRBJ2-2
v_gene: TRBV6-6
d_gene: TRBD1

CDR3aa: CASSQDPPEVGTDTQYF
CDR3nt: TGTGCCAGCAGCCAAGATCCCCCGGAGGTGGGCACAGATACGCAGTATTTT
abundance: .
j_gene: TRBJ2-3
v_gene: TRBV4-1
d_gene: .

CDR3aa: CASSPGERSYEQYF
CDR3nt: TGTGCCAGCAGTCCCGGGGAACGCTCCTACGAGCAGTACTTC
abundance: .
j_gene: TRBJ2-7
v_gene: TRBV6-5
d_gene: .

CDR3aa: CASSPLGGARDIQYF
CDR3nt: TGTGCCAGCAGCCCCTTGGGGGGGGCCAGGGACATTCAGTACTTC
abundance: many
j_gene: TRBJ2-4
v_gene: TRBV7-2
d_gene: .

CDR3aa: CSARDLNIGYGYTF
CDR3nt: TGCAGTGCTAGAGATCTGAACATAGGGTATGGCTACACCTTC
abundance: few
j_gene: TRBJ1-2
v_gene: TRBV20-1
d_gene: .

CDR3aa: CASSQDPGGSPTGELFF
CDR3nt: TGTGCCAGCAGCCAAGATCCAGGGGGCTCCCCCACCGGGGAGCTGTTTTTT
abundance: few
j_gene: TRBJ2-2
v_gene: TRBV4-2
d_gene: TRBD1

CDR3aa: CASTDRDEHTKAFF
CDR3nt: TGTGCCAGCACCGACAGGGACGAGCACACTAAAGCTTTCTTT
abundance: .
j_gene: TRBJ1-1
v_gene: TRBV6-1
d_gene: TRBD1

CDR3aa: CASSRRTGGSETQYF
CDR3nt: TGTGCTAGCAGCCGTCGGACAGGGGGCTCGGAGACCCAGTACTTC
abundance: .
j_gene: TRBJ2-5
v_gene: TRBV7-7
d_gene: TRBD1

CDR3aa: CAISEETGARYEQYF
CDR3nt: TGTGCCATCAGTGAGGAGACAGGGGCCAGGTACGAGCAGTACTTC
abundance: few
j_gene: TRBJ2-7
v_gene: TRBV10-3
d_gene: TRBD1

CDR3aa: CASSFSRGGALGTDTQYF
CDR3nt: TGTGCCAGCAGTTTTTCTCGCGGGGGGGCCCTGGGCACAGATACGCAGTATTTT
abundance: once
j_gene: TRBJ2-3
v_gene: TRBV27
d_gene: TRBD2

CDR3aa: CANSTWVGLAGDSSYNEQFF
CDR3nt: TGTGCCAACAGTACATGGGTTGGACTAGCGGGGGACAGCTCCTACAATGAGCAGTTCTTC
abundance: .
j_gene: TRBJ2-1
v_gene: TRBV27
d_gene: TRBD2

CDR3aa: CASYAGTDQIYEAFF
CDR3nt: TGTGCCAGCTACGCCGGGACAGACCAAATATATGAAGCTTTCTTT
abundance: many
j_gene: TRBJ1-1
v_gene: TRBV2
d_gene: TRBD1

CDR3aa: CATWDSRTPDTQYF
CDR3nt: TGTGCCACTTGGGACTCCCGTACCCCAGATACGCAGTATTTT
abundance: few
j_gene: TRBJ2-3
v_gene: TRBV10-3
d_gene: .

CDR3aa: CSALEDGYTF
CDR3nt: TGCAGTGCCCTGGAAGACGGCTACACCTTC
abundance: once
j_gene: TRBJ1-2
v_gene: TRBV20-1
d_gene: .

CDR3aa: CASSTRLHYWYEQFF
CDR3nt: TGTGCCAGCAGTACGCGGCTGCACTACTGGTATGAGCAGTTCTTC
abundance: few
j_gene: TRBJ2-1
v_gene: TRBV28
d_gene: .

CDR3aa: CAISGPTGTGVGGYTF
CDR3nt: TGTGCCATCAGTGGACCGACCGGGACAGGGGTCGGAGGCTACACCTTC
abundance: .
j_gene: TRBJ1-2
v_gene: TRBV10-3
d_gene: TRBD1

CDR3aa: CASSQVWGEAFF
CDR3nt: TGCGCCAGCAGCCAAGTTTGGGGTGAAGCTTTCTTT
abundance: .
j_gene: TRBJ1-1
v_gene: TRBV4-1
d_gene: .

CDR3aa: CASSFRGEDTEAFF
CDR3nt: TGCGCCAGCAGCTTCCGAGGGGAGGACACTGAAGCTTTCTTT
abundance: .
j_gene: TRBJ1-1
v_gene: TRBV5-1
d_gene: .